This T cell receptor (beta chain) was recorded in a study of blood T cells in healthy people across ages. With a J-beta primer mix and a sample-barcoded 5' primer, a second PCR ran roughly 6 to 11 cycles. TCRdb passed the 5' RACE reads through MiXCR, listing each CDR3 protein once. The data contain hundreds of thousands of distinct CDR3 sequences, 40% to 65% of them seen just once; the ten biggest clones take up approximately 12%. This clonotype was sampled from a woman aged 80 or over in good health. The sample consisted of blood.

The chain's CDR3 is CASSQDYTGARWTQYF. The CDR3, as DNA: TGTGCCAGCAGCCAAGATTACACAGGGGCAAGATGGACCCAGTACTTC. The gene calls are TRBV3-1 and TRBJ2-5; 7 nucleotides line up with TRBD1. The V segment lost 0 bases and the J segment 7 bases; nucleotides outside the gene matches: 11. CDR1 and CDR2 (germline): LGHDT, YNNKEL (reference sequence). CDR3 size: 16 residues.